Following are 21 T cell receptor beta chains from one sample sequenced in a study of CD8+CD57+ T cells in acquired aplastic anemia. Profiles of TCR beta VDJ and CDR3 were generated from a genomic DNA template. TCRdb reprocessed the reads with MiXCR, giving one entry per CDR3 protein. The sample lists 150,000 or so distinct CDR3 sequences, more than 45% seen once, with approximately 1% in the top ten. An expansion of CD8+CD57+ cells by flow cytometry had been shown in patients chosen for sequencing. Sequenced input: sorted CD4+, CD8+, or CD8+CD57+ T cells (not recorded which) from PBMCs. These receptors originate from a human donor with aplastic anemia.

This clonotype showed up just once. The chain combines TRBV9 with TRBJ1-2, with unresolved D. Per germline, CDR1 SGDLS and CDR2 YYNGEE. Trimming left V 4 bases short and J 3 bases short, with 7 bases between. CDR3 length: 12 residues. CDR3 in DNA: TGTGCCAGCAGCCGGGATTACTATGGCTACACCTTC. Protein sequence: CASSRDYYGYTF.

The chain is built from TRBV7-2 and TRBJ1-4; D possibly corresponds to TRBD1 (5 bases). The CDR3 loop spans 15 amino acids. Germline V CDR1 and CDR2: SGHTA, FQGNSA. Trimming took off 4 bases at V and 4 bases at J, with 13 bases between the two ends. For the CDR3, the DNA is TGTGCCAGCAGCTACGGACAAGTCATTAATGAAAAACTGTTTTTT. Encoded protein: CASSYGQVINEKLFF.

The V and J genes are TRBV29-1 and TRBJ1-1; perhaps TRBD1 as D (6 bases). The CDR3 length is 14 residues. Trimming shortened V by 3 bases and J by 1 base, and 12 bases separated the two germline ends. Germline CDR1 SQVTM, CDR2 ANQGSEA. CDR3 protein: CSVDSQGKNTEAFF. The CDR3 coding sequence is TGCAGCGTTGATTCCCAGGGGAAGAACACTGAAGCTTTCTTT.

At least ten counts were recorded for this clonotype. The V and J genes are TRBV15 and TRBJ1-2, with 9 bases aligning to TRBD1. CDR1 and CDR2 from the germline V gene are LNHNV and YYDKDF (reference sequence). The V and J ends lost 2 bases and 6 bases, in that order; junction bases with no gene match: 7. CDR3 length: 15 residues. The CDR3 DNA reads as TGTGCCACCAGCAGAACAGGGGGCGCGAGTGATGGCTACACCTTC. Its protein product is CATSRTGGASDGYTF.

V usage is TRBV25-1 and J usage is TRBJ2-3; a weak D match, TRBD2 (5 bases). This CDR3 spans 19 amino acids. Deletions cut 2 bases from V and 4 bases from J, with 25 bases between. Germline assignment: CDR1 MGHDK and CDR2 SYGVNS. As DNA, the CDR3 is TGTGCCAGCAGTGAAGAAGCTAGCAGTGGGATAGGGAGACCAGATACGCAGTATTTT. Translation gives CASSEEASSGIGRPDTQYF. Full variable domain (missing parts from reference TRBV25-1 and TRBJ2-3): EADIYQTPRYLVIGTGKKITLECSQTMGHDKMYWYQQDPGMELHLIHYSYGVNSTEKGDLSSESTVSRIRTEHFPLTLESARPSHTSQYLCASSEEASSGIGRPDTQYFGPGTRLTVL.

A word on this clonotype: This may be a read error: a much more frequent sequence differs by one nucleotide. This chain connects TRBV19 to TRBJ1-1; the D gene is possibly TRBD1 (5 bases). V lost 5 bases, J lost 4 bases, and 23 bases lay in between. Germline loops: CDR1 LNHDA, CDR2 SQIVND (reference sequence). This CDR3 has 17 amino acids. CDR3 loop: CASSLGFRDFRSTEAFF. The CDR3 bases are TGTGCCAGTAGTTTAGGATTTCGGGACTTCCGCAGCACTGAAGCTTTCTTT.

Concerning this clonotype: It may be a read error: a sequence one base away is much more abundant. The chain couples TRBV12-3 or TRBV12-4 to TRBJ2-1; TRBD2 aligns across 9 bases. The CDR3 totals 15 residues. In DNA, the CDR3 is TGTGCCAGCAGTACCGGGACTAGCTCCTACAATGAGCAGTCCTTC. This translates into CASSTGTSSYNEQSF.

The CDR3 reads CASSQVSGQPQHF. In nucleotides, the CDR3 is TGCGCCAGCAGCCAAGTGAGCGGTCAGCCCCAGCATTTT. This chain joins TRBV4-1 and TRBJ1-5; D gene ambiguous. V dropped 1 base and J dropped 6 bases, with 7 bases sitting between them. The CDR3 covers 13 residues. Germline V gene lookup returns CDR1 MGHRA and CDR2 YSYEKL.

This chain uses TRBV9 with TRBJ2-5, with 13 positions matching TRBD2. The V and J ends lost 4 bases and 0 bases, in that order; junction bases with no gene match: 6. The CDR3 loop spans 17 amino acids. The germline gives CDR1 SGDLS, CDR2 YYNGEE. The CDR3 sequence is CASSHVGTSGDQETQYF. CDR3 nucleotides: TGTGCCAGCAGCCATGTGGGGACTAGCGGGGACCAAGAGACCCAGTACTTC.

The rearrangement joins TRBV19 to TRBJ2-2, with D maybe TRBD1 (5 bases). Germline CDR1 LNHDA, CDR2 SQIVND (reference sequence). The V end lost 3 bases, the J end lost 0 bases, and 14 bases lay between the germline ends. The CDR3 extends over 17 amino acids. The DNA for the CDR3 is TGTGCCAGTAGTATTTACCCGGCCAGGGCGAACACCGGGGAGCTGTTTTTT. Its protein is CASSIYPARANTGELFF. Full variable domain (outside the CDR3, taken from reference TRBV19 and TRBJ2-2): DGGITQSPKYLFRKEGQNVTLSCEQNLNHDAMYWYRQDPGQGLRLIYYSQIVNDFQKGDIAEGYSVSREKKESFPLTVTSAQKNPTAFYLCASSIYPARANTGELFFGEGSRLTVL.

This clonotype was counted ten times or more. The chain combines TRBV6-4 with TRBJ2-1; either TRBD1 or TRBD2 may fit D (6 bases each). This CDR3 is 16 amino acids long. Germline CDR1 MRHNA, CDR2 SNTAGT. With 0 bases removed from V and 4 bases from J, the gap between germline ends came to 13 bases. The CDR3 here is CASSDSGGPGYNEQFF. Written as DNA, the CDR3 is TGTGCCAGCAGTGACTCAGGGGGGCCCGGATACAATGAGCAGTTCTTC.

This clonotype was detected ten times or more. This rearrangement joins TRBV29-1 to TRBJ1-2; D might be TRBD1 (6 bases). Germline CDR1 reads SQVTM; CDR2 reads ANQGSEA. The CDR3 is 14 amino acids. Trimming shortened V by 4 bases and J by 1 base, and 13 bases separated the two germline ends. In DNA, the CDR3 is TGCAGCGTTGGTAGGGACACCAATAACTATGGCTACACCTTC. This gives the protein CSVGRDTNNYGYTF.

This clonotype was recorded many times. This chain links TRBV20-1 with TRBJ2-3, with TRBD2 matching over 8 bases. The V segment lost 1 base and the J segment 4 bases; nucleotides outside the gene matches: 7. Per germline, CDR1 DFQATT and CDR2 SNEGSKA (reference sequence). The CDR3 consists of 15 residues. The CDR3 bases are TGCAGTGCTAGAGGGCCGGGGGGGCCCCCAGATACGCAGTATTTT. It codes for CSARGPGGPPDTQYF.

About this clonotype: A read error may be the cause here, since a much bigger clone is one base away. This chain connects TRBV20-1 to TRBJ2-7; 8 nucleotides match TRBD1. The germline gives CDR1 DFQATT, CDR2 SNEGSKA (reference sequence). This CDR3 is 16 amino acids long. The CDR3 here is CSARDGFRDRLHERYF. CDR3 bases: TGCAGTGCTAGAGATGGGTTCCGGGACAGGTTACACGAGCGGTACTTC.

This clonotype was found many times. The gene calls are TRBV2 and TRBJ2-2; 9 nucleotides match TRBD2. Germline values: CDR1 SNHLY, CDR2 FYNNEI. Trimming removed 3 bases from V and 5 bases from J; junction bases left unmatched: 4. The CDR3 has 15 residues. This CDR3 reads CASSEAGGPTGELFF. The CDR3 DNA sequence: TGTGCCAGCAGTGAGGCGGGGGGGCCGACCGGGGAGCTGTTTTTT.

This clonotype was counted many times. The chain joins TRBV9 to TRBJ2-1, with 11 bases identical to TRBD2. This CDR3 comprises 14 residues. The V segment lost 3 bases and the J segment 11 bases; nucleotides outside the gene matches: 7. Germline values: CDR1 SGDLS, CDR2 YYNGEE. CDR3 sequence: CASSAEGLAVKQFF. The CDR3 DNA sequence: TGTGCCAGCAGCGCCGAGGGACTAGCGGTTAAGCAGTTCTTC.

The CDR3 here is CASSATSGLHNEQFF. The CDR3 DNA sequence: TGTGCCAGCAGCGCTACTAGTGGTCTACACAATGAGCAGTTCTTC. The chain carries TRBV2 and TRBJ2-1; a weak D match, TRBD2 (5 bases). Trimming left V 6 bases short and J 5 bases short, with 17 bases between. Germline V lookup: CDR1 SNHLY, CDR2 FYNNEI. The CDR3 has 15 amino acids.

The sample holds many counts of this clonotype. The rearrangement joins TRBV3-1 to TRBJ1-2; TRBD1 aligns across 11 bases. Germline CDR1 reads LGHDT; CDR2 reads YNNKEL (reference sequence). This CDR3 contains 15 residues. Trimming cost V 0 bases and J 6 bases; bases outside gene matches: 3. CDR3 nucleotide sequence: TGTGCCAGCAGCCAAGAGGGGGACAGGGGGGATGGCTACACCTTC. Residues: CASSQEGDRGDGYTF.

This clonotype was counted at least ten times. The V call is TRBV20-1, the J call TRBJ1-3; the match to TRBD1 covers 10 bases. The CDR3 totals 13 residues. Germline CDR1 and CDR2: DFQATT and SNEGSKA (reference sequence). The junction had 4 bases not matched to a gene; V was cut back by 5 bases and J by 6 bases. CDR3 in DNA: TGCAGTGCTCCGACAGGGGGCGAAAACACCATATATTTT. This gives the protein CSAPTGGENTIYF.

The chain uses TRBV19 and TRBJ2-7, with D perhaps TRBD2 (6 bases). V was clipped by 2 bases and J by 7 bases, with 12 bases between them. This CDR3 has 13 amino acids. Germline CDR1 and CDR2: LNHDA and SQIVND (reference sequence). The CDR3 reads CASSINTGGEQYF. The CDR3 DNA is TGTGCCAGTAGTATAAATACTGGAGGGGAGCAGTACTTC.

This clonotype was observed a handful of times. The rearrangement joins TRBV7-4 to TRBJ2-3, with D maybe TRBD1 (6 bases). The CDR3 runs 16 residues. Deletions cut 1 base from V and 4 bases from J, with 15 bases between. The V gene's germline CDR1 is SGHVT and CDR2 SQSDAQ. The CDR3 DNA reads TGTGCCAGCAGCTTAGAGGCAGGGGTTGGCGCAGATACGCAGTATTTT. Translation gives CASSLEAGVGADTQYF.